The T cell receptor beta chain described here comes from a study of T cell responses to AZD1222 COVID-19 vaccine. Germline assignment: CDR1 SGHRS and CDR2 YFSETQ. The CDR3 loop spans 14 amino acids. The V end was cut by 0 bases, the J end by 6 bases, with 10 bases between. TCRdb's table, derived via immunoSEQ multiplex PCR, lists solely in-frame clones and lacks some. The table lists 100,000 or so clones, about 81% of them singletons. The TCR was taken from an adult in good health. Specimen: peripheral blood, collected on day 0 of AZD1222 vaccination. V usage is TRBV5-1 and J usage is TRBJ1-5, with a tentative D call TRBD1 (5 bases). In nucleotides, the CDR3 is TGCGCCAGCAGCTTGGAGGGTACAGGTCAGCCCCAGCATTTT. It yields the protein CASSLEGTGQPQHF.